The 2 T cell receptor beta chains below come from one sample, sequenced in a study of T cells in Graves' hyperthyroidism and ophthalmopathy. Amplified TCR beta CDR3 regions came from RNA transcripts. HTBI primers were used for first-round RT-PCR of the TCR CDR3. TCRdb reprocessed the multiplex PCR reads via MiXCR and lists one record per CDR3 protein. The sample lists some 300,000 distinct CDR3 sequences, around 20% occurring once. Sequencing was performed on blood. The receptor set was obtained from a man aged 45 to 65 with Graves' ophthalmopathy.

The rearrangement links TRBV7-8 to TRBJ1-3; 7 nucleotides match TRBD1. Per the germline V gene, CDR1 is SGHVS and CDR2 is FQNEAQ. V trimming: 6 bases; J trimming: 0 bases; junction bases outside the gene matches: 5. The length of the CDR3 is 15 residues. In DNA form, the CDR3 reads TGTGCCAGCAGTAGAGACAGGGCCTCTGGAAACACCATATATTTT. Amino acid sequence: CASSRDRASGNTIYF.

V is TRBV20-1 and J is TRBJ1-1, with D perhaps TRBD1 (5 bases). Germline V lookup: CDR1 DFQATT, CDR2 SNEGSKA (reference sequence). CDR3 length equals 12 residues. Trimming took off 5 bases at V and 11 bases at J, with 18 bases between the two ends. CDR3: CSAYTGVGLAFF. The CDR3 DNA is TGCAGTGCTTACACAGGTGTTGGATTGGCTTTCTTT.